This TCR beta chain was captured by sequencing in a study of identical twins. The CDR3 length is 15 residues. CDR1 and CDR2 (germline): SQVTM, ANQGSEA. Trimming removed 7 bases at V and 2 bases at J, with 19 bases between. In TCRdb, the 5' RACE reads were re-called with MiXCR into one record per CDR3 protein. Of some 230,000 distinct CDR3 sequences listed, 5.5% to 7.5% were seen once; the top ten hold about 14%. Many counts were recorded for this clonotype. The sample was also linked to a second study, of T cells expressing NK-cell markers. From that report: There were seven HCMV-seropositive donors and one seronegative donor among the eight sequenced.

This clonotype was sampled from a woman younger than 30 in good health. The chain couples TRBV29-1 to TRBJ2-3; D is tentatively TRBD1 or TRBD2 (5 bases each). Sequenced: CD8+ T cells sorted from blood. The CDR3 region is CSARGFRGHTDTQYF. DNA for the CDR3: TGCAGCGCCCGGGGCTTTCGCGGCCACACAGATACGCAGTATTTT.